This T cell receptor beta chain was captured by sequencing in a study of radiotherapy plus CTLA-4 blockade in lung cancer. Study summary: Of all patients, about 17% responded objectively and roughly 31% showed disease control.

The study gave focal radiation plus ipilimumab CTLA-4 blockade to patients with chemo-refractory metastatic non-small-cell lung cancer. TCRdb's copy holds only in-frame clones and misses some; the assay was immunoSEQ multiplex PCR. The data hold roughly 78,000 clones, with around 73% observed a single time. Study outcomes and limitations: Alongside interferon-beta, early blood T cell clone dynamics were reportedly the best predictor of response. TCR clones from tumors expanded in blood after radiotherapy plus ipilimumab.

The CDR3 consists of 18 residues. The V end lost 5 bases, the J end lost 3 bases, and 25 bases lay between the germline ends. CDR1 SGHTA and CDR2 FQGNSA come from the germline V gene. With respect to this clone: Its antigen is unidentified.

The chain uses TRBV7-2 and TRBJ1-2; possibly TRBD1 for D (5 bases). The specimen was peripheral blood, collected from a patient treated with radiotherapy plus ipilimumab. The clonotype comes from a human donor with non-small cell lung cancer who had a complete response to radiotherapy plus ipilimumab. The CDR3 DNA sequence: TGTGCCAGCAGCCCGTTTTGGGGATTGAGAGGGGTGGACTATGGCTACACCTTC. Protein product: CASSPFWGLRGVDYGYTF.